One sample yielded the 9 T cell receptor beta chains listed below, sequenced in a study of regulatory T cells in long-lasting Graves disease. Documented time point: newly diagnosed GD, antithyroid drugs for less than 3 months. From PBMCs, RNA was extracted and then used to make the TCR library. Relying on iRepertoire HTBI primers and Arm-PCR of CDR3 regions, the team built TCR beta libraries. TCRdb re-called the multiplex PCR reads through MiXCR, storing one row per CDR3 protein. The sample carries a few hundred thousand distinct CDR3 sequences, around 15% recorded once. The sample also formed part of further work on T cells in Graves' hyperthyroidism and ophthalmopathy.

Sample: peripheral blood mononuclear cells (PBMCs), taken at new diagnosis, from a patient treated with antithyroid drugs. The receptor source for this set is a woman in her forties or fifties with Graves disease.

The chain's CDR3 is CASSSVPGLAGGNEQFF. CDR3 nucleotides: TGCGCCAGCAGCTCCGTTCCGGGACTAGCGGGAGGCAATGAGCAGTTCTTC. The chain recombines TRBV5-1 with TRBJ2-1, with 15 bases lining up with TRBD2. The CDR3 is 17 amino acids. V dropped 3 bases and J dropped 6; count of bases not matched to a gene: 7. Germline CDR1 and CDR2: SGHRS and YFSETQ. The full variable domain, its missing parts supplied by reference TRBV5-1 and TRBJ2-1, is KAGVTQTPRYLIKTRGQQVTLSCSPISGHRSVSWYQQTPGQGLQFLFEYFSETQRNKGNFPGRFSGRQFSNSRSEMNVSTLELGDSALYLCASSSVPGLAGGNEQFFGPGTRLTVL.

Notes on this clonotype: A much larger clone is a single base away; this may be a read error. This chain connects TRBV6-2 or TRBV6-3 to TRBJ2-3; tentatively, D is TRBD1 or TRBD2 (5 bases each). The CDR3 length is 20 residues. Germline V gene sequence: CDR1 MNHEY, CDR2 SVGEGT. The CDR3 DNA reads TGTGCCGGCAGTTACTCGAGACCCGGGGCCGTACACTCCAGCACAGATACGCAGTATTTT. Its protein product is CAGSYSRPGAVHSSTDTQYF.

This clonotype was seen repeatedly, ten times or more. The rearrangement links TRBV6-1 to TRBJ2-2; D remains unclear. V lost 5 bases to trimming and J lost 2 bases, with 6 bases between them. The CDR3 consists of 13 residues. Germline lookup yields CDR1 MNHNS and CDR2 SASEGT. CDR3 residues: CASSPINTGELFF. As DNA, the CDR3 is TGTGCCAGCAGTCCGATTAACACCGGGGAGCTGTTTTTT.

Remarks on this clonotype: A much more abundant neighbour one base away suggests this may be a read error. The rearrangement joins TRBV6-1 to TRBJ2-5; 9 bases line up with TRBD1. CDR1 and CDR2 (germline): MNHNS, SASEGT. The V and J ends lost 1 base and 11 bases, in that order; junction bases with no gene match: 17. The CDR3 runs 17 residues. This chain's CDR3 is CASSEVPGTGPGNEQYF. As DNA, the CDR3 is TGTGCCAGCAGTGAAGTCCCTGGGACAGGGCCAGGCAATGAGCAGTACTTC.

This clonotype was counted at least ten times. The chain recombines TRBV12-3 or TRBV12-4 with TRBJ2-7, with D perhaps being TRBD1 or TRBD2 (5 bases each). The CDR3 totals 15 residues. Trimming took off 5 bases at V and 4 bases at J, with 18 bases between the two ends. The CDR3 here is CASSPRQRGAYEQYF. The CDR3 DNA reads as TGTGCCAGCAGTCCTCGACAGAGAGGGGCTTACGAGCAGTACTTC.

This clonotype was picked up a small number of times. The CDR3 reads CSARSTASGANVLTF. The CDR3 DNA sequence: TGCAGTGCTAGATCGACGGCCTCTGGGGCCAACGTCCTGACTTTC. V is TRBV20-1 and J is TRBJ2-6; no reliable D call. V was trimmed by 2 bases and J by 0 bases, leaving 8 bases between them. From germline, CDR1 is DFQATT and CDR2 SNEGSKA (reference sequence). The CDR3 spans 15 residues.

Of note for this clonotype: At one of its ends the junction is not consistent with the germline gene, which may arise from a read error. The chain recombines TRBV28 with TRBJ1-3, with D unresolved. From germline, CDR1 is MDHEN and CDR2 SYDVKM. The CDR3 is 14 residues long. The CDR3 loop reads CASSPGFSGDTIYF. CDR3 bases: TGTGCCAGCAGTCCCGGCTTTTCTGGAGACACCATATATTTT.

The chain links TRBV20-1 to TRBJ2-7; possibly TRBD1 for D (6 bases). Germline V lookup: CDR1 DFQATT, CDR2 SNEGSKA (reference sequence). V lost 0 bases to trimming and J lost 2 bases, with 23 bases between them. The CDR3 is 18 residues long. This CDR3 reads CSARDLSRAGVSPYEQYF. As DNA, the CDR3 is TGCAGTGCTAGAGATCTTTCGCGGGCAGGGGTTTCCCCCTACGAGCAGTACTTC.

The sample holds many counts of this clonotype. The gene calls are TRBV18 and TRBJ2-7, with a tentative D call TRBD1 (7 bases). The length of the CDR3 is 14 residues. Germline CDR1 is KGHSH and CDR2 is LQKENI. V was cut by 8 bases and J by 2 bases, with 16 bases left in between. This CDR3 reads CASSPPGGPYEQYF. Written as DNA, the CDR3 is TGTGCCAGCAGTCCACCAGGGGGGCCCTACGAGCAGTACTTC.